Listed below are T cell receptor beta chains from one sample, sequenced in a study of regulatory T cells in long-lasting Graves disease. TCRdb reprocessed the multiplex PCR reads via MiXCR and lists one record per CDR3 protein. The sample has around 400,000 distinct CDR3 sequences, 12% seen once; the top ten hold approximately 19%. The same specimen was also included in a second study, on T cells in Graves' hyperthyroidism and ophthalmopathy.

The specimen was peripheral blood mononuclear cells (PBMCs), collected at new diagnosis, from a patient treated with antithyroid drugs. These receptors were taken from a woman aged 18 to 35 with Graves disease. The conserved cysteine and the conserved F or W are not part of the CDR3 here. Fields, in order: CDR3 protein, V gene, D gene, J gene. D genes are given only for firm matches.

CDR3aa: ASSSPGGRANTGELF; v_gene: TRBV5-1; d_gene: TRBD2; j_gene: TRBJ2-2
CDR3aa: ASSPRGLSYQPQH; v_gene: TRBV7-8; d_gene: NA; j_gene: TRBJ1-5
CDR3aa: SARRGYGYT; v_gene: TRBV29-1; d_gene: NA; j_gene: TRBJ1-2
CDR3aa: ATSEPTTGFGEQF; v_gene: TRBV24-1; d_gene: TRBD1; j_gene: TRBJ2-1
CDR3aa: ASSLDLNTEAF; v_gene: TRBV11-2; d_gene: NA; j_gene: TRBJ1-1
CDR3aa: ASSLGPGRDYGYT; v_gene: TRBV12-3/TRBV12-4; d_gene: NA; j_gene: TRBJ1-2
CDR3aa: ASSLYPGTGGTEQF; v_gene: TRBV27; d_gene: TRBD1; j_gene: TRBJ2-1
CDR3aa: ASSLAEPTGELF; v_gene: TRBV11-3; d_gene: TRBD2; j_gene: TRBJ2-2
CDR3aa: ASSNSVFYYNEQF; v_gene: TRBV6-2/TRBV6-3; d_gene: NA; j_gene: TRBJ2-1
CDR3aa: ASSLAAPTDTQY; v_gene: TRBV5-5; d_gene: NA; j_gene: TRBJ2-3
CDR3aa: ASSFGTSGIYEQY; v_gene: TRBV6-1; d_gene: NA; j_gene: TRBJ2-7
CDR3aa: SAIDRSYGYT; v_gene: TRBV20-1; d_gene: NA; j_gene: TRBJ1-2
CDR3aa: ASSLAGRPFGYT; v_gene: TRBV7-2; d_gene: NA; j_gene: TRBJ1-2
CDR3aa: SARTSGSRETQY; v_gene: TRBV20-1; d_gene: TRBD2; j_gene: TRBJ2-5
CDR3aa: ASSYSGVPGYNEQF; v_gene: TRBV12-3/TRBV12-4; d_gene: NA; j_gene: TRBJ2-1
CDR3aa: ASRTKGGADTQY; v_gene: TRBV12-3/TRBV12-4; d_gene: NA; j_gene: TRBJ2-3
CDR3aa: ASSEDPGGIGTEAF; v_gene: TRBV2; d_gene: NA; j_gene: TRBJ1-1
CDR3aa: ASSLGRGLASDTQY; v_gene: TRBV5-1; d_gene: TRBD2; j_gene: TRBJ2-3
CDR3aa: ASSPGQLFYNEQF; v_gene: TRBV6-2/TRBV6-3; d_gene: NA; j_gene: TRBJ2-1
CDR3aa: ACMGHENTGELF; v_gene: TRBV2; d_gene: NA; j_gene: TRBJ2-2
CDR3aa: ASSYAGQGKGEQY; v_gene: TRBV6-5; d_gene: TRBD1; j_gene: TRBJ2-7
CDR3aa: ASSLAGQGTSWSSYNEQF; v_gene: TRBV6-2/TRBV6-3; d_gene: NA; j_gene: TRBJ2-1
CDR3aa: ASSPRRGPYGYT; v_gene: TRBV11-2; d_gene: TRBD1; j_gene: TRBJ1-2
CDR3aa: ASSESDRVGNTIY; v_gene: TRBV6-1; d_gene: TRBD1; j_gene: TRBJ1-3
CDR3aa: SASGDTDTQY; v_gene: TRBV20-1; d_gene: NA; j_gene: TRBJ2-3
CDR3aa: SARPLAGEGTGELF; v_gene: TRBV20-1; d_gene: TRBD2; j_gene: TRBJ2-2
CDR3aa: ASSMILAGGFEQF; v_gene: TRBV19; d_gene: TRBD2; j_gene: TRBJ2-1
CDR3aa: ASSIRDGGADTQY; v_gene: TRBV19; d_gene: NA; j_gene: TRBJ2-3
CDR3aa: ASSLTTWDPHYGYT; v_gene: TRBV12-3/TRBV12-4; d_gene: NA; j_gene: TRBJ1-2
CDR3aa: ASSPQPGLSGDTQY; v_gene: TRBV27; d_gene: NA; j_gene: TRBJ2-3
CDR3aa: ATSTRAGPWVGTQY; v_gene: TRBV15; d_gene: TRBD2; j_gene: TRBJ2-5
CDR3aa: ASSWGTDTQY; v_gene: TRBV27; d_gene: NA; j_gene: TRBJ2-3
CDR3aa: ASSLVSEWVRPNTEAF; v_gene: TRBV7-2; d_gene: NA; j_gene: TRBJ1-1
CDR3aa: ASSPGGPPYEQY; v_gene: TRBV11-2; d_gene: NA; j_gene: TRBJ2-7
CDR3aa: ASQPVWQYSGNTIY; v_gene: TRBV12-3/TRBV12-4; d_gene: NA; j_gene: TRBJ1-3
CDR3aa: ASSFSETANTEAF; v_gene: TRBV27; d_gene: NA; j_gene: TRBJ1-1
CDR3aa: AWSPSPNTEAF; v_gene: TRBV30; d_gene: NA; j_gene: TRBJ1-1
CDR3aa: ASSPGGITEAF; v_gene: TRBV11-2; d_gene: NA; j_gene: TRBJ1-1
CDR3aa: SVGRRPGPNTEAF; v_gene: TRBV29-1; d_gene: NA; j_gene: TRBJ1-1
CDR3aa: ASSFEETRY; v_gene: TRBV6-5; d_gene: NA; j_gene: TRBJ2-3
CDR3aa: ASRTTWGEETQY; v_gene: TRBV6-1; d_gene: NA; j_gene: TRBJ2-5
CDR3aa: ASSIAGTVKGQF; v_gene: TRBV19; d_gene: TRBD1; j_gene: TRBJ2-1
CDR3aa: ASSQGPGQTYNEQF; v_gene: TRBV28; d_gene: TRBD1; j_gene: TRBJ2-1
CDR3aa: ASSPHQGVGETQY; v_gene: TRBV4-2; d_gene: TRBD1; j_gene: TRBJ2-5
CDR3aa: ASSYAGQPNSPLH; v_gene: TRBV6-5; d_gene: TRBD1; j_gene: TRBJ1-6
CDR3aa: ASSTQTDSYEQY; v_gene: TRBV12-3/TRBV12-4; d_gene: NA; j_gene: TRBJ2-7
CDR3aa: ASRSPGSGGVYEQY; v_gene: TRBV6-1; d_gene: NA; j_gene: TRBJ2-7
CDR3aa: AWSTGSRFLDTQY; v_gene: TRBV30; d_gene: NA; j_gene: TRBJ2-3
CDR3aa: ASSPDRAPGYT; v_gene: TRBV5-1; d_gene: TRBD1; j_gene: TRBJ1-2
CDR3aa: ASSSRSYLSIFNEQF; v_gene: TRBV7-9; d_gene: NA; j_gene: TRBJ2-1
CDR3aa: ASSYDGWYEQY; v_gene: TRBV6-2/TRBV6-3; d_gene: NA; j_gene: TRBJ2-7
CDR3aa: ASSLVLADSNEQF; v_gene: TRBV7-6; d_gene: TRBD2; j_gene: TRBJ2-1
CDR3aa: SVARRNTEAF; v_gene: TRBV29-1; d_gene: NA; j_gene: TRBJ1-1
CDR3aa: ASRGSGRSYEQF; v_gene: TRBV6-1; d_gene: TRBD2; j_gene: TRBJ2-1
CDR3aa: SARGASGRTYEQY; v_gene: TRBV20-1; d_gene: TRBD2; j_gene: TRBJ2-7
CDR3aa: ASSLAPRDRALEQY; v_gene: TRBV13; d_gene: TRBD1; j_gene: TRBJ2-7
CDR3aa: ASSDSELVRGDNEQF; v_gene: TRBV10-1; d_gene: NA; j_gene: TRBJ2-1
CDR3aa: ASSYSLAPVGHQPQH; v_gene: TRBV6-5; d_gene: NA; j_gene: TRBJ1-5